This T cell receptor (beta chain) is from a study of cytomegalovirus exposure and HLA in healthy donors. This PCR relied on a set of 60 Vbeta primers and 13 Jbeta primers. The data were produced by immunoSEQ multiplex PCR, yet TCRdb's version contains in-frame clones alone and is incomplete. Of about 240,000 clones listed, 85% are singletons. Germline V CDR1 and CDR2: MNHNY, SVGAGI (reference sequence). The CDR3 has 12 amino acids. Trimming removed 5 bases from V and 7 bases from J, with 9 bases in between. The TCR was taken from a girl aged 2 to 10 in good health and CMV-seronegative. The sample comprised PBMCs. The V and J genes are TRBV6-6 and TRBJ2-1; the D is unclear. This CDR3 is CASSPLSNEQFF. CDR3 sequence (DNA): TGTGCCAGCAGTCCCCTATCGAATGAGCAGTTCTTC.